These 18 T cell receptor beta chains came from one sample sequenced in a study of blood T cells in healthy people across ages (dated by TCRdb to between 2014 and 2017). Libraries were constructed by 5' RACE. Sequencing instrument: Illumina HiSeq 2500. A second about 7 to 11 cycle PCR used a sample-barcoded 5' primer and a J-beta primer mix. TCRdb reanalyzed the raw reads on its own, using fastp at Q25 for trimming and MiXCR for clone calling, and kept in-frame beta chains. Here each entry gathers all rows of one CDR3 protein and keeps the most common genes and DNA. The table for this sample lists roughly 2 million distinct CDR3 sequences; around half of them were counted only once. Together, the top ten hold around 2.1% of the sample. Sequenced sample: blood. The receptor source for this set is a woman in her thirties or forties in good health.

Only one count was recorded for this clonotype. This sequence joins TRBV27 and TRBJ1-4; 7 bases agree with TRBD1. CDR1 and CDR2 (germline): MNHEY, SMNVEV (reference sequence). Germline trimming cut 6 bases from V and 8 bases from J; bases unmatched to any gene: 12. There are 15 residues in the CDR3. The CDR3 is CASRFQGGGVEKLFF. For the CDR3, the DNA is TGTGCCAGCAGGTTTCAGGGGGGCGGAGTGGAAAAACTGTTTTTT.

This clonotype has just one count. V gene TRBV29-1 combines with J gene TRBJ2-4, with D perhaps TRBD2 (6 bases). TRBJ2-5 explains the end of the DNA better; the J call may be wrong. The CDR3 is made up of 13 amino acids. CDR1 and CDR2 from the germline V gene are SQVTM and ANQGSEA. The CDR3 DNA follows: TGCAGCGTTGATGGGACTGCAGGGGAGACCCAGTACTTC. This codes for CSVDGTAGETQYF.

The chain is built from TRBV5-1 and TRBJ1-2; weak D call: TRBD1 (5 bases). V shed 3 bases and J shed 4 bases, with 16 bases lying between them. Germline V CDR1 and CDR2: SGHRS, YFSETQ. The CDR3 spans 15 residues. CDR3 coding DNA: TGCGCCAGCAGCTCAACGAGTGTGGGGGGCTATGGCTACACCTTC. Encoded protein: CASSSTSVGGYGYTF.

This clonotype was observed a handful of times. The chain recombines TRBV5-5 with TRBJ2-5; 8 positions match TRBD2. With the DNA end fitting TRBJ2-7 better, the J assignment may be wrong. This CDR3 region has 13 residues. Germline CDR1 and CDR2: SGHKS and YYEKEE (reference sequence). The DNA of the CDR3 is TGTGCCAGCACCGGGAGGGGCCTCCCCGAGCAGTACTTC. This gives the protein CASTGRGLPEQYF.

The chain employs TRBV2 and TRBJ2-1, with D hard to call. The ends were cut back, 0 bases at V and 4 bases at J, with 7 bases in the middle. Germline V CDR1 and CDR2: SNHLY, FYNNEI. The CDR3 is 14 residues long. CDR3 nucleotide sequence: TGTGCCAGCAGTGAAGCTCCAGCTTACAATGAGCAGTTCTTC. Amino acids: CASSEAPAYNEQFF. Full variable domain (remainder filled in from reference TRBV2 and TRBJ2-1): EPEVTQTPSHQVTQMGQEVILRCVPISNHLYFYWYRQILGQKVEFLVSFYNNEISEKSEIFDDQFSVERPDGSNFTLKIRSTKLEDSAMYFCASSEAPAYNEQFFGPGTRLTVL.

CDR3 protein: CASSSQGKEKLFF. The CDR3 DNA is TGTGCCAGCAGTTCACAGGGGAAGGAAAAACTGTTTTTT. The chain couples TRBV28 to TRBJ1-4; 7 bases are shared with TRBD1. Germline V CDR1 and CDR2: MDHEN, SYDVKM. V was clipped by 4 bases and J by 8 bases; unmatched bases: 4. The CDR3 is made up of 13 amino acids. The whole variable domain, filled in from reference TRBV28 and TRBJ1-4, reads DVKVTQSSRYLVKRTGEKVFLECVQDMDHENMFWYRQDPGLGLRLIYFSYDVKMKEKGDIPEGYSVSREKKERFSLILESASTNQTSMYLCASSSQGKEKLFFGSGTQLSVL.

The J gene is TRBJ1-4, the V gene TRBV29-1; 7 bases are a match to TRBD1. CDR3 length: 14 residues. V shed 0 bases and J 7 bases; nucleotides not matched to a gene: 5. The germline V gene has CDR1 SQVTM and CDR2 ANQGSEA. The CDR3 DNA is TGCAGCGTTGAAGATGGGACAGTAGGTGAAAAACTGTTTTTT. Translation gives CSVEDGTVGEKLFF.

This clonotype has ten or more counts. The gene calls are TRBV7-2 and TRBJ2-1, with TRBD2 matching 11 bases. Per the germline V gene, CDR1 is SGHTA and CDR2 is FQGNSA. The CDR3 is 15 amino acids. V shed 5 bases, J shed 2 bases, and the junction held 2 bases outside the gene matches. The CDR3: CASSLTSGAYNEQFF. In DNA, the CDR3 is TGTGCCAGCAGCCTGACTAGCGGGGCCTACAATGAGCAGTTCTTC.

The V call is TRBV18, the J call TRBJ2-3; 11 nucleotides align to TRBD2. The CDR3 totals 16 residues. Germline V lookup: CDR1 KGHSH, CDR2 LQKENI. Trimming cost V 6 bases and J 2 bases; bases outside gene matches: 7. The chain's CDR3 is CASSPGLAVHTDTQYF. In DNA form, the CDR3 reads TGTGCCAGCTCTCCGGGACTAGCGGTACACACAGATACGCAGTATTTT.

The chain carries TRBV21-1 and TRBJ2-3; whether TRBD2, the table's D call, matches the DNA was not checked. TRBV21-1 is marked as a pseudogene. The CDR3 extends over 16 amino acids. The CDR3 nucleotides are TGTACCAGCAGCAAAGGAGCGGACCTTAGCACAGATACGCAGTATTTT. Translation: CTSSKGADLSTDTQYF.

The chain employs TRBV4-2 and TRBJ2-7; the D gene is possibly TRBD1 (7 bases). The CDR3 sequence is 14 residues long. V shed 4 bases and J shed 7 bases, with 17 bases lying between them. CDR1 and CDR2 (germline): LGHNA, YNFKEQ. The CDR3 DNA is TGTGCCAGCAGCCTAGAAGCCAGGGGGGAAGAGCAGTACTTC. Amino acids: CASSLEARGEEQYF.

The chain employs TRBV11-2 and TRBJ2-7; 9 bases align to TRBD1. The end of the DNA is better explained by TRBJ2-5, so the J call may be wrong. Germline V gives CDR1 SGHAT, CDR2 FQNNGV. The CDR3 runs to 15 residues. CDR3 residues: CASRVPGQGIETQYF. CDR3 DNA: TGTGCCAGCAGAGTCCCGGGACAGGGAATCGAGACCCAGTACTTC.

The rearrangement links TRBV20-1 to TRBJ2-5, with TRBD2 matching 12 bases. Trimming at V came to 0 bases and at J to 3 bases, leaving 8 bases not matched to a gene. This CDR3 comprises 17 residues. The germline V gene has CDR1 DFQATT and CDR2 SNEGSKA (reference sequence). As DNA, the CDR3 is TGCAGTGCTAGAGATCTAGCGGGGGGGCCGAAGGAAGAGACCCAGTACTTC. Residues: CSARDLAGGPKEETQYF.

The chain is built from TRBV6-2 or TRBV6-3 and TRBJ2-1; possibly TRBD1 or TRBD2 for D (6 bases each). The germline V and J ends were trimmed by 0 bases and 1 base, with 16 bases remaining between them. The CDR3 extends over 18 amino acids. Germline CDR1 MNHEY, CDR2 SVGEGT. CDR3 protein: CASSYSAGGLTSYNEQFF. DNA for the CDR3: TGTGCCAGCAGTTACTCGGCCGGGGGCCTGACTTCCTACAATGAGCAGTTCTTC.

This clonotype has only a few counts. The rearrangement joins TRBV20-1 to TRBJ2-5, with D unresolved. Germline-derived CDR1 and CDR2 are DFQATT and SNEGSKA (reference sequence). V lost 6 bases and J 9 bases, leaving 11 bases between the germline ends. The length of the CDR3 is 10 residues. CDR3 DNA: TGCAGTGCCCAGCGCCAGGCCCAGTACTTC. It codes for CSAQRQAQYF.

The genes are TRBV11-2 and TRBJ2-3; D perhaps matches TRBD2 (6 bases). Germline CDR1 is SGHAT and CDR2 is FQNNGV. This CDR3 is 15 amino acids long. V was cut by 5 bases and J by 2 bases, with 14 bases left in between. The CDR3 nucleotides read TGTGCCAGCAGCCCGACGGGACTTTTCACAGATACGCAGTATTTT. Its translation is CASSPTGLFTDTQYF.

This clonotype was recorded only once. This rearrangement joins TRBV6-5 to TRBJ2-7; D may be TRBD1 (7 bases). V was shortened by 7 bases and J by 5 bases, with 15 bases between the two germline ends. This CDR3 has 13 residues. Germline V gene lookup returns CDR1 MNHEY and CDR2 SVGAGI. The CDR3 nucleotides read TGTGCCAGCAACGAACAGGGGAGGAACGAGCAGTACTTC. It codes for CASNEQGRNEQYF.

The V and J genes are TRBV20-1 and TRBJ2-7, with TRBD1 matching over 7 bases. The germline V gene has CDR1 DFQATT and CDR2 SNEGSKA (reference sequence). V lost 5 bases and J lost 4; bases outside the gene matches: 11. The CDR3 consists of 14 residues. CDR3 DNA: TGCAGTGCTGACAGGACAGGACCTTATTACGAGCAGTACTTC. Translating gives CSADRTGPYYEQYF.